This is a list of T cell receptor beta chains from one sample in a study of radiation and T cells in renal cell carcinoma. Only in-frame clones appear in the TCRdb table, and some are missing; sequencing was by immunoSEQ multiplex PCR. The sample carries tens of thousands of clones, around 76% recorded once. The input for sequencing was blood, taken from a patient whose treatment included radiotherapy and nephrectomy. Receptors were obtained from a man in his fifties or sixties with renal cell carcinoma. CDR3s include the opening cysteine and the closing phenylalanine or tryptophan. The order of the fields is D gene, J gene, clone size, V gene, CDR3 DNA, CDR3 protein. A D gene is named only where the DNA matches it firmly. Expanded clones are given a class, and other clones once, few, many or no size at all.

- | TRBJ2-3 | - | TRBV6-5 | TGTGCCAGCAGCTCCATGGCCACAGATACGCAGTATTTT | CASSSMATDTQYF
TRBD2 | TRBJ2-3 | - | TRBV6-5 | TGTGCCAGCTCTCGATCGGGGGGAACAGATACGCAGTATTTT | CASSRSGGTDTQYF
- | TRBJ2-1 | - | TRBV10-3 | TGTGCCATCAGCGGGGGTGTCTCGGGGGAGCAGTTCTTC | CAISGGVSGEQFF
TRBD2 | TRBJ2-5 | - | TRBV5-1 | TGCGCCAGCAGCAGTCAACAGCGGGGAGAGACCCAGTACTTC | CASSSQQRGETQYF
- | TRBJ1-1 | - | TRBV2 | TGTGCCAGCAGTGAAGCGCTCGCAGGCGGGGAAGCTTTCTTT | CASSEALAGGEAFF
- | TRBJ1-4 | - | TRBV19 | TGTGCCAGCGGGAGCCGGGAGATAAATGAAAAACTGTTTTTT | CASGSREINEKLFF
TRBD2 | TRBJ2-5 | - | TRBV5-1 | TGCGCCAGCAGCGGGACTAGCGGGATCGAAGAGACCCAGTACTTC | CASSGTSGIEETQYF
TRBD1 | TRBJ1-2 | - | TRBV7-9 | TGTGCCAGCAGCTTAGGACGGACAGGGGGCTTTGACTATGGCTACACCTTC | CASSLGRTGGFDYGYTF
- | TRBJ1-1 | - | TRBV5-8 | TGTGCCAGCAGCTTGGACAGGGCTGTCGCTGAAGCTTTCTTT | CASSLDRAVAEAFF
TRBD1 | TRBJ1-3 | - | TRBV10-2 | TGCGCCAGCCATGGGACAGGGGACTCTGGAAACACCATATATTTT | CASHGTGDSGNTIYF
TRBD1 | TRBJ1-1 | once | TRBV15 | TGTGCCACCAGCAGAGGGGACAGGTCCACTGAAGCTTTCTTT | CATSRGDRSTEAFF
- | TRBJ2-6 | - | TRBV4-1 | TGCGCCAGCAGCCAAGGTACAAACTCTGGGGCCAACGTCCTGACTTTC | CASSQGTNSGANVLTF
- | TRBJ2-5 | - | TRBV2 | TGTGCCAGCAGCCCGGGACTAGGAGGGGGCGGAGGGACCCAGTACTTC | CASSPGLGGGGGTQYF
- | TRBJ1-6 | - | TRBV9 | TGTGCCAGCAGCGTAAACCCCATTTTCGGTTCACCCCTCCACTTT | CASSVNPIFGSPLHF
- | TRBJ1-2 | few | TRBV19 | TGTGCCAGTAGTATAGGAGGGGCTCCCTTCTATGGCTACACCTTC | CASSIGGAPFYGYTF
- | TRBJ1-3 | - | TRBV29-1 | TGCAGCGTTAGACAGAGCCTCAACTCTGGAAACACCATATATTTT | CSVRQSLNSGNTIYF
- | TRBJ1-2 | - | TRBV19 | TGTGCCAGTAGTGTACAGTTTTACTATGGCTACACCTTC | CASSVQFYYGYTF
- | TRBJ1-3 | few | TRBV5-3 | TGTGCCAGAAGTCCTAGAAGGAGCTCTGGAAACACCATATATTTT | CARSPRRSSGNTIYF
- | TRBJ2-7 | - | TRBV6-5 | TGTGCCAGCATCTCGTCAGGGCACGAGCAGTACTTC | CASISSGHEQYF
TRBD1 | TRBJ1-1 | - | TRBV6-6 | TGTGCCAGCAGTTACGGAACAGGGGGCGCGACTGAAGCTTTCTTT | CASSYGTGGATEAFF
- | TRBJ1-6 | - | TRBV5-6 | TGTGCCAGCAGCCCCCGGGAGTTTAATTCACCCCTCCACTTT | CASSPREFNSPLHF
- | TRBJ1-3 | - | TRBV6-1 | TGTGCCAGCAGTGAACTCGGCCAGGGCTACGAAAACACCATATATTTT | CASSELGQGYENTIYF
- | TRBJ1-1 | - | TRBV28 | TGTGCCAGCAGTTTATACAGGGATGAAGCTTTCTTT | CASSLYRDEAFF
- | TRBJ1-4 | - | TRBV15 | TGTGCCACCAGCAGAGATAAACAGGGACTGTTTTTT | CATSRDKQGLFF
- | TRBJ1-3 | once | TRBV19 | TGTGCCAGTAGTATACAGCCCAATCCTGGAAACACCATATATTTT | CASSIQPNPGNTIYF
TRBD1 | TRBJ1-5 | once | TRBV30 | TGTGCCTGGGACAGGGGTCTTCAGCCCCAGCATTTT | CAWDRGLQPQHF
- | TRBJ2-7 | medium-sized | TRBV5-1 | TGCGCCAGCAGCTATACAGGGACCTACGAGCAGTACTTC | CASSYTGTYEQYF
- | TRBJ1-2 | - | TRBV7-2 | TGTGCCAGCAGCCCCTCGACAGACGCCCGTATTGGTGGCTACACCTTC | CASSPSTDARIGGYTF
TRBD2 | TRBJ2-1 | - | TRBV9 | TGTGCCAGCAGCGTAGGACGAGGAGGGACTAGCAAACACAATGAGCAGTTCTTC | CASSVGRGGTSKHNEQFF
- | TRBJ2-1 | - | TRBV13 | TGTGCCAGCAGCACGAGGACAGCCAACTACAATGAGCAGTTCTTC | CASSTRTANYNEQFF
- | TRBJ1-5 | - | TRBV19 | TGTGCCAGTAGTAAGACGGGTAGCAATCAGCCCCAGCATTTT | CASSKTGSNQPQHF
- | TRBJ1-2 | few | TRBV7-8 | TGTGCCAGCAGCTTAGGCAGCTATGGCTACACCTTC | CASSLGSYGYTF
TRBD1 | TRBJ1-2 | - | TRBV7-8 | TGTGCCAGCAGCTTAGCGGGACAGGGGGACTATGGCTACACCTTC | CASSLAGQGDYGYTF
- | TRBJ1-1 | - | TRBV28 | TGTGCCAGCAGACTCCTTGGGATAGGCCGGAACACTGAAGCTTTCTTT | CASRLLGIGRNTEAFF
- | TRBJ2-3 | - | TRBV6-5 | TGTGCCAGCAGTTACGGGTTGAGGACAGATACGCAGTATTTT | CASSYGLRTDTQYF
- | TRBJ2-1 | - | TRBV5-4 | TGTGCCAGCAGCGTAGACAGGTGGGGCTACAATGAGCAGTTCTTC | CASSVDRWGYNEQFF
TRBD2 | TRBJ2-3 | - | TRBV4-3 | TGCGCCAGCAGCCGAGCGGGGGGGCCAGATACGCAGTATTTT | CASSRAGGPDTQYF
- | TRBJ2-5 | - | TRBV19 | TGTGCCAGTAGTAGCTTTTGGGTTGGGAACCAAGAGACCCAGTACTTC | CASSSFWVGNQETQYF
TRBD1 | TRBJ1-5 | - | TRBV9 | TGTGCCAGCAGTGGTGGGACAGGGCGTCAGCCCCAGCATTTT | CASSGGTGRQPQHF
- | TRBJ1-2 | - | TRBV5-8 | TGTGCCAGCCTCGTGGGGGCCACTCGGGGTGGCTACACCTTC | CASLVGATRGGYTF
- | TRBJ1-6 | - | TRBV4-3 | TGCGCCAGCAGCCGCAACAGGGCTCAAAATTCACCCCTCCACTTT | CASSRNRAQNSPLHF
- | TRBJ2-7 | - | TRBV7-2 | TGTGCCAGCAGGTTTACAGGGTCCTACGAGCAGTACTTC | CASRFTGSYEQYF
- | TRBJ1-2 | - | TRBV10-3 | TGTGCCTCTCAGCCGGGTAGCGAGGGCTACACCTTC | CASQPGSEGYTF
- | TRBJ1-4 | - | TRBV9 | TGTGCCAGCAGCGTAGGGACTGAGGGATGGGAAAAACTGTTTTTT | CASSVGTEGWEKLFF
- | TRBJ1-2 | - | TRBV7-2 | TGTGCCAGCAGCTTAGTACGCAGGGAGCATGGCTACACCTTC | CASSLVRREHGYTF
TRBD2 | TRBJ2-3 | - | TRBV9 | TGTGCCAGCAGCGTTTTCGCGGGGGTTAGTGCAGATACGCAGTATTTT | CASSVFAGVSADTQYF
TRBD2 | TRBJ2-1 | - | TRBV5-1 | TGCGCCAGCAGCTTGCGCGGAGTTGCGGGAGTTAATGAGCAGTTCTTC | CASSLRGVAGVNEQFF